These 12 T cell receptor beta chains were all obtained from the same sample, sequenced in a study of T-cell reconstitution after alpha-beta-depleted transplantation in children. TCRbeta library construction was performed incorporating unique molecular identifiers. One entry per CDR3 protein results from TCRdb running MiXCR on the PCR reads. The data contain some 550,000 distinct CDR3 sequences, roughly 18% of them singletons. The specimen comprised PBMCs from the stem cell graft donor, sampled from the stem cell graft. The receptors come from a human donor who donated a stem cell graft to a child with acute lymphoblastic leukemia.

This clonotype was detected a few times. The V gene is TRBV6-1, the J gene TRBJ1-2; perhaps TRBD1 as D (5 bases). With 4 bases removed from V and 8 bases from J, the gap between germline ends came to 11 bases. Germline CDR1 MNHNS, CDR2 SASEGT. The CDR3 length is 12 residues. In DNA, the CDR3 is TGTGCCAGCAGTGGCCTCGGGGCGGGCTACACCTTC. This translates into CASSGLGAGYTF.

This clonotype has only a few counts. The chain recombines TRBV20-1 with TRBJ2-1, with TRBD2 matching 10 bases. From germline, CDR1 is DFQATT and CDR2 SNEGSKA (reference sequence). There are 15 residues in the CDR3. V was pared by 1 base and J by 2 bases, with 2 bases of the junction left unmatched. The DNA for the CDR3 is TGCAGTGCTAGAGTCACTAGCGGGGCCTACAATGAGCAGTTCTTC. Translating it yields CSARVTSGAYNEQFF.

The CDR3 here is CASRPRTDLSYEQYF. The DNA for the CDR3 is TGCGCCAGCAGACCCCGGACAGATTTATCCTACGAGCAGTACTTC. V is TRBV5-1 and J is TRBJ2-7; a weak D match, TRBD1 (6 bases). Germline CDR1 is SGHRS and CDR2 is YFSETQ. The germline V and J ends were trimmed by 5 bases and 1 base, with 16 bases remaining between them. CDR3 length: 15 residues.

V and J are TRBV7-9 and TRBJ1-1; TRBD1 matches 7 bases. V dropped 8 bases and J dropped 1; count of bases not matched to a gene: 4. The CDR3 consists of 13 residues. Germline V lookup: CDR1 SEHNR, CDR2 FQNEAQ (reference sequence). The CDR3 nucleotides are TGTGCCAGCTTGGGACAGTGGAACACTGAAGCTTTCTTT. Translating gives CASLGQWNTEAFF.

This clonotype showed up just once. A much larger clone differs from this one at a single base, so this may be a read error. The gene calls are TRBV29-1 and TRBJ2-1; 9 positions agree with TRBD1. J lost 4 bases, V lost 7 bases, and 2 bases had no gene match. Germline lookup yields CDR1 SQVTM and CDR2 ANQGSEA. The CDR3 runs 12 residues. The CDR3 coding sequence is TGCAGCGGGGGGACAGGGTACAATGAGCAGTTCTTC. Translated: CSGGTGYNEQFF.

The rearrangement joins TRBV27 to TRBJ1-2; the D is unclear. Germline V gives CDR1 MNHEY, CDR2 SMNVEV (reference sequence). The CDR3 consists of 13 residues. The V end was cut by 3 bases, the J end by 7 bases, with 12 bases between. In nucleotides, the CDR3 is TGTGCCAGCAGTTTGAACCGTTTTCGTGGCTACACCTTC. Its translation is CASSLNRFRGYTF.

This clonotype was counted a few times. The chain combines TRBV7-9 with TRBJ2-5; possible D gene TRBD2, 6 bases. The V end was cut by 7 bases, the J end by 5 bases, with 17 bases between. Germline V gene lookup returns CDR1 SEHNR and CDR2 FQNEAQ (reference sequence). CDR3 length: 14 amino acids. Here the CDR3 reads CASTQAGGRETQYF. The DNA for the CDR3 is TGTGCCAGCACCCAAGCAGGAGGGCGGGAGACCCAGTACTTC.

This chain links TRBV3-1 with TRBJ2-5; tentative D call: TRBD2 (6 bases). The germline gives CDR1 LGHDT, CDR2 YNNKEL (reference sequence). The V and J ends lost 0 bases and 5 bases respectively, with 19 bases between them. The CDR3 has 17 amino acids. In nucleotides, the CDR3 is TGTGCCAGCAGCCAAGAAAGGGAGGTTTCATGGCGGGAGACCCAGTACTTC. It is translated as CASSQEREVSWRETQYF.

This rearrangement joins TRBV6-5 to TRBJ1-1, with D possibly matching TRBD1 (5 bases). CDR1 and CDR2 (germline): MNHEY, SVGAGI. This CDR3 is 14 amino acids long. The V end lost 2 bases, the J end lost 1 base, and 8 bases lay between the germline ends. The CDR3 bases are TGTGCCAGCAGTTACCGTCAGGGGAACACTGAAGCTTTCTTT. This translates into CASSYRQGNTEAFF.

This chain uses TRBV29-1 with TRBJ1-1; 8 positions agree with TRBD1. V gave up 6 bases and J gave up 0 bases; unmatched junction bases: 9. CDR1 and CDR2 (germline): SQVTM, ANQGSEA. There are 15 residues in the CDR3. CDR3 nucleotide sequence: TGCAGCGTCCGCGACAGGGGCCGGGTGAACACTGAAGCTTTCTTT. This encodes CSVRDRGRVNTEAFF.

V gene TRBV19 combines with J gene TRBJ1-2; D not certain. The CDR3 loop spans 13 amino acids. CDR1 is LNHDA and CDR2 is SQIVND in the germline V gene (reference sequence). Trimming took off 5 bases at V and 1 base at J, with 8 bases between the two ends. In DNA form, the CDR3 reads TGTGCCAGTAGTTCCGGAGATAACTATGGCTACACCTTC. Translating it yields CASSSGDNYGYTF.

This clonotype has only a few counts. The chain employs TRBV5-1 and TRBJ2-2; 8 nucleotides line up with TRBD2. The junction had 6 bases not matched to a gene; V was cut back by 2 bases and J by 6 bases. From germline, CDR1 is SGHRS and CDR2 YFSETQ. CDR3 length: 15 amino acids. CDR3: CASSFLGRAPGELFF. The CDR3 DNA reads TGCGCCAGCAGCTTCCTCGGGAGGGCCCCCGGGGAGCTGTTTTTT.